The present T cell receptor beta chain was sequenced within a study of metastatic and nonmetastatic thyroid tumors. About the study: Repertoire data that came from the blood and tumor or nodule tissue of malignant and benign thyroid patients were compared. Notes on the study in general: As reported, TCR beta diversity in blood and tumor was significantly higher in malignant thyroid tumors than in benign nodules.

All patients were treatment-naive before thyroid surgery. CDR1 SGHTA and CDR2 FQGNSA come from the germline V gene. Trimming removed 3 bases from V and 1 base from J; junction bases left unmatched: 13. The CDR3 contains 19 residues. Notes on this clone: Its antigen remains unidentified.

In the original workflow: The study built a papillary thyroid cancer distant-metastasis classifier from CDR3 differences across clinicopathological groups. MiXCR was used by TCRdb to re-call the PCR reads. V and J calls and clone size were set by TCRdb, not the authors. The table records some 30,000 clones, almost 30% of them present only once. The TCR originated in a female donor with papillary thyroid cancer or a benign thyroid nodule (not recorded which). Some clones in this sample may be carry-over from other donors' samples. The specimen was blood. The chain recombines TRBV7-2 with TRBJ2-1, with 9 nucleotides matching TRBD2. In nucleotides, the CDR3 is TGTGCCAGCAGCTTTGGGCGCGGGAGGGGAAGGGGGTCCTACAATGAGCAGTTCTTC. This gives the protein CASSFGRGRGRGSYNEQFF.